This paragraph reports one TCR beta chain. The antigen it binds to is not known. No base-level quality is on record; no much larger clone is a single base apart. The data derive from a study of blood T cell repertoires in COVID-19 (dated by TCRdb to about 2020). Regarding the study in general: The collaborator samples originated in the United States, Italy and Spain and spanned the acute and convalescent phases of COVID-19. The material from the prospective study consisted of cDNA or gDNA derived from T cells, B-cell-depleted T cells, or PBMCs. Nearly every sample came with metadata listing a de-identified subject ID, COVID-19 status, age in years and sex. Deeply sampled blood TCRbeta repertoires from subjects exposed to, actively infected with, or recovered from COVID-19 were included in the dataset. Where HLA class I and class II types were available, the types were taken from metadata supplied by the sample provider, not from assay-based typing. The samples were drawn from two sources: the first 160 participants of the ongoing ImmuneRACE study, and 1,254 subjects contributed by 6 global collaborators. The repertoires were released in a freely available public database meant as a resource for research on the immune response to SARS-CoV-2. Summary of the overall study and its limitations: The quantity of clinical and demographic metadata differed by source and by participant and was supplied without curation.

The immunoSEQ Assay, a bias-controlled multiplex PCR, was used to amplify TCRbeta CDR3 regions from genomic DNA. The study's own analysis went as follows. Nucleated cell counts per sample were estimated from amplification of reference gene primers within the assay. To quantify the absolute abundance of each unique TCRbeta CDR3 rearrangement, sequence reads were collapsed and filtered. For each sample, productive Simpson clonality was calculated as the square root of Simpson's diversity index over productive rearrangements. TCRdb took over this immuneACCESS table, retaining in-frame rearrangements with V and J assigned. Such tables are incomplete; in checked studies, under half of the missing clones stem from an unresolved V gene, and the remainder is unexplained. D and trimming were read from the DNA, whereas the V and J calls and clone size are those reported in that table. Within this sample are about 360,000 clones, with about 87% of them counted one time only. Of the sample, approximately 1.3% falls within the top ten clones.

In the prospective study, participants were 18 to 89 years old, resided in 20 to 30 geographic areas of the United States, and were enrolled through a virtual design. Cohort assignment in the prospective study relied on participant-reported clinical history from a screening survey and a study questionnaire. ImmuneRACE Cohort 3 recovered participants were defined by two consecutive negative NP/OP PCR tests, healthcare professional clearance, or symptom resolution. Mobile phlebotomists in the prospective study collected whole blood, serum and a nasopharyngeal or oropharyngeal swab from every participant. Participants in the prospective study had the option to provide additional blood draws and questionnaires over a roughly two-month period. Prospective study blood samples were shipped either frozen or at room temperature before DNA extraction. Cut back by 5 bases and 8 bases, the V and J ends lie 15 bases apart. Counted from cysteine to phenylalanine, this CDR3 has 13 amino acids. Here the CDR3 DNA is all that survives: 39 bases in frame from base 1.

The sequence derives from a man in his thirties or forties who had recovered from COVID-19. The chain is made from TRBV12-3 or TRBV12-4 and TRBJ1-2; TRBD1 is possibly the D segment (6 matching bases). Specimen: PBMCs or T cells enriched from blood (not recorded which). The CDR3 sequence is CASSAQGFLGYTF. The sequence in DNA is TGTGCCAGCAGTGCCCAGGGGTTTTTAGGCTACACCTTC.